The TCR beta chain under discussion was sequenced for a study of T cells in Graves' hyperthyroidism and ophthalmopathy. TCR beta CDR3 regions were amplified from RNA transcripts. Researchers ran a first-round RT-PCR on the TCR CDR3 using the HTBI primer set. Via MiXCR, TCRdb re-called the multiplex PCR reads, giving one row per CDR3 protein. Of 300,000 to 450,000 distinct CDR3 sequences listed, approximately 15% were seen once; the top ten hold 9.5% to 11%. This clonotype was seen repeatedly, ten times or more. Not enrolled were patients with uncontrolled infection, other autoimmune disease, pregnancy or lactation. V was pared by 1 base and J by 4 bases, with 3 bases of the junction left unmatched. CDR3 length: 16 amino acids. Germline-derived CDR1 and CDR2 are SGHAT and FQNNGV.

The TCR was taken from a woman aged 55-69 years with Graves' hyperthyroidism. This chain uses TRBV11-2 with TRBJ2-2; 10 nucleotides agree with TRBD1. The specimen sequenced was blood. CDR3: CASSLVGQGVTGELFF. In DNA form, the CDR3 reads TGTGCCAGCAGCTTAGTTGGACAGGGGGTCACCGGGGAGCTGTTTTTT.